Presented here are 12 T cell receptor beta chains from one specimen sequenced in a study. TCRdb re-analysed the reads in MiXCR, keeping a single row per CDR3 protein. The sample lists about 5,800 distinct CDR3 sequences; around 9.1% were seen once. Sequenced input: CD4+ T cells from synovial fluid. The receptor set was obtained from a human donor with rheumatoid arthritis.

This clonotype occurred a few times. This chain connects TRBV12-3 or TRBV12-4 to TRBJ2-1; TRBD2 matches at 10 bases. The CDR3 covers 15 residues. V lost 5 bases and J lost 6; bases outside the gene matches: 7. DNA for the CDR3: TGTGCCAGCAGTACTCTAGCGGGAGTTTCCAATGAGCAGTTCTTC. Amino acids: CASSTLAGVSNEQFF.

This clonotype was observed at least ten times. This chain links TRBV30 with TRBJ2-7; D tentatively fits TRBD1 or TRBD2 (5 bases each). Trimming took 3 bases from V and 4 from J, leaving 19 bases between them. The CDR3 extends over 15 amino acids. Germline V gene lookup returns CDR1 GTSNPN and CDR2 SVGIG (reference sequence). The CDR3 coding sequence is TGTGCCTGGAGCAGACCCCGGGACGGTGTATACGAGCAGTACTTC. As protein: CAWSRPRDGVYEQYF.

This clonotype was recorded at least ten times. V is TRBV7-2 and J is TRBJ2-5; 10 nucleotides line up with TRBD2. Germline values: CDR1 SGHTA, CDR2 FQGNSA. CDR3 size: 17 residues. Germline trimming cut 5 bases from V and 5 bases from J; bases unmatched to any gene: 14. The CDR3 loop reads CASSRDLLAGVGETQYF. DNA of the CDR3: TGTGCCAGCAGCCGGGACCTCCTAGCGGGAGTTGGGGAGACCCAGTACTTC.

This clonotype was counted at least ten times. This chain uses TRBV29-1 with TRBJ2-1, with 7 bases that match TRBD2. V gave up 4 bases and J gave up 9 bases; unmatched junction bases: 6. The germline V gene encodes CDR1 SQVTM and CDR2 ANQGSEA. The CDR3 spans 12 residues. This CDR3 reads CSVGTSFGEQFF. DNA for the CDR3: TGCAGCGTTGGGACTAGTTTTGGTGAGCAGTTCTTC.

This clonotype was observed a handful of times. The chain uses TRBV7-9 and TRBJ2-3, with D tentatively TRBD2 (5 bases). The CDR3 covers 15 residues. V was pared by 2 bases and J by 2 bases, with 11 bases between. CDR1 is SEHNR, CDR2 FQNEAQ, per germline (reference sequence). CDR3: CASSLLPGNTDTQYF. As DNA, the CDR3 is TGTGCCAGCAGCTTACTCCCGGGAAACACAGATACGCAGTATTTT.

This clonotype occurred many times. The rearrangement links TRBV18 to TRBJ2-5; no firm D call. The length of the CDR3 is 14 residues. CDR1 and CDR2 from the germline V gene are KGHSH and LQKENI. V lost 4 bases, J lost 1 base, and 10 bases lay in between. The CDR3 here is CASSLGSGQETQYF. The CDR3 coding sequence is TGTGCCAGCTCACTCGGGTCGGGCCAAGAGACCCAGTACTTC.

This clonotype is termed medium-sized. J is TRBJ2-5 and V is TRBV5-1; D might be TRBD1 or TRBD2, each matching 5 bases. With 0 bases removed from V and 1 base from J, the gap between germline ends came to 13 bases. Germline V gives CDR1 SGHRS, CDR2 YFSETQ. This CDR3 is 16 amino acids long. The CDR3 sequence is CASSLGGVALQETQYF. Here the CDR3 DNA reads TGCGCCAGCAGCTTGGGAGGGGTCGCCCTCCAAGAGACCCAGTACTTC.

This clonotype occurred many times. In DNA form, the CDR3 reads TGCAGTGCTAGACCTCAGGGCTATGATGAGCAGTTCTTC. Protein: CSARPQGYDEQFF. This chain connects TRBV20-1 to TRBJ2-1; perhaps TRBD1 as D (5 bases). CDR1 is DFQATT and CDR2 is SNEGSKA in the germline V gene (reference sequence). The CDR3 loop spans 13 amino acids. Trimming removed 2 bases at V and 8 bases at J, with 13 bases between.

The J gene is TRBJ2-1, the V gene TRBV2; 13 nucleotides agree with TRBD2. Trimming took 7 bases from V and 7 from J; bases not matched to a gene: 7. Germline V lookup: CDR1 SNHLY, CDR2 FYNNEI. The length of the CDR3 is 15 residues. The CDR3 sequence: CASTLLAGGINEQFF. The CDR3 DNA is TGTGCCAGCACGTTACTAGCGGGAGGGATTAATGAGCAGTTCTTC.

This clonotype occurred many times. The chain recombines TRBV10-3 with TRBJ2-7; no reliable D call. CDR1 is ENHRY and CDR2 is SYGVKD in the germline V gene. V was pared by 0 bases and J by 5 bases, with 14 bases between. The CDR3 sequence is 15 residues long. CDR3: CAISESFLARNEQYF. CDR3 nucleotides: TGTGCCATCAGTGAGTCCTTTTTGGCTAGGAACGAGCAGTACTTC.

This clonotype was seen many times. In DNA form, the CDR3 reads TGTGCCAGCTCACCAAACGACTTACGTAGTAGCTACGAGCAGTACTTC. Its translation: CASSPNDLRSSYEQYF. This sequence joins TRBV18 and TRBJ2-7; D not certain. V was cut by 2 bases and J by 3 bases, with 17 bases left in between. This CDR3 spans 16 amino acids. Per the germline V gene, CDR1 is KGHSH and CDR2 is LQKENI.

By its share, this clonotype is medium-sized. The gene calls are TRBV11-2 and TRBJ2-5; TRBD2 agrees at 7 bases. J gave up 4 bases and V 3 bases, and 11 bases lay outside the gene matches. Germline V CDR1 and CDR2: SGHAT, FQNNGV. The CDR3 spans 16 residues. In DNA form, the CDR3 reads TGTGCCAGCAGCTTGGGGGGGACCACTGAAGGAGAGACCCAGTACTTC. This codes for CASSLGGTTEGETQYF.